The 31 T cell receptor beta chains below all came from one sample that was sequenced in a study of OX40 agonist ivuxolimab in advanced cancers. Sequencing used immunoSEQ multiplex PCR; TCRdb keeps in-frame clones, though not all of them. Among roughly 20,000 clones, over 75% were seen once, and the ten largest hold around 30%. The sample here was CD4+ or CD8+ T cells sorted from blood, taken in a trial of the OX40 agonist ivuxolimab. Receptors were obtained from an adult with an advanced solid tumor such as melanoma, head and neck, liver or kidney cancer.

The sample holds a few counts of this clone. The genes are TRBV18 and TRBJ1-2; D possibly corresponds to TRBD1 (5 bases). Germline-derived CDR1 and CDR2 are KGHSH and LQKENI. The CDR3 is made up of 15 amino acids. The ends were cut back, 2 bases at V and 3 bases at J, with 13 bases in the middle. CDR3 loop: CASSPATGGDYGYTF. As DNA, the CDR3 is TGTGCCAGCTCACCAGCTACAGGAGGTGACTATGGCTACACCTTC.

The chain employs TRBV28 and TRBJ2-4, with D tentatively TRBD1 or TRBD2 (6 bases each). The length of the CDR3 is 15 residues. Trimming removed 5 bases at V and 0 bases at J, with 11 bases between. CDR1 and CDR2 (germline): MDHEN, SYDVKM. CDR3 sequence reads: CASSRGDLAKNIQYF. The DNA for the CDR3 is TGTGCCAGCAGTAGGGGGGACCTAGCCAAAAACATTCAGTACTTC.

V and J are TRBV5-4 and TRBJ2-7; no definite D call. Per the germline V gene, CDR1 is SGHNT and CDR2 is YYREEE (reference sequence). Between the trimmed V and J ends, which lost 0 bases and 0 bases, there was a span of 10 bases. This CDR3 has 15 residues. The CDR3: CASSLADGHSYEQYF. For the CDR3, the DNA is TGTGCCAGCAGCTTGGCCGACGGCCACTCCTACGAGCAGTACTTC.

This clone was detected a few times. The chain couples TRBV6-6 to TRBJ2-2, with D hard to call. Trimming took off 7 bases at V and 2 bases at J, with 8 bases between the two ends. CDR3 length: 13 amino acids. Germline V CDR1 and CDR2: MNHNY, SVGAGI (reference sequence). The CDR3 nucleotides read TGTGCCAGCACATTTATTAACACCGGGGAGCTGTTTTTT. It is translated as CASTFINTGELFF.

The genes are TRBV9 and TRBJ1-2; D might be TRBD1 (6 bases). Trimming stripped 4 bases from V and 4 bases from J, with 11 bases between. The germline V gene encodes CDR1 SGDLS and CDR2 YYNGEE. The CDR3 loop spans 13 amino acids. CDR3 in amino acids: CASSNRVSYGYTF. CDR3 bases: TGTGCCAGCAGCAACAGGGTTTCCTATGGCTACACCTTC.

There are a few counts of this clone. As DNA, the CDR3 is TGTGCCAGCAGCTTTTTACAGGGCTCCTACGAGCAGTACTTC. Amino acid sequence: CASSFLQGSYEQYF. The V call is TRBV11-2, the J call TRBJ2-7; possibly TRBD1 for D (6 bases). The length of the CDR3 is 14 residues. The V gene lost 3 bases and the J gene lost 0 bases, with 9 bases spanning the gap. The V gene's germline CDR1 is SGHAT and CDR2 FQNNGV. Full variable domain (remainder filled in from reference TRBV11-2 and TRBJ2-7): EAGVAQSPRYKIIEKRQSVAFWCNPISGHATLYWYQQILGQGPKLLIQFQNNGVVDDSQLPKDRFSAERLKGVDSTLKIQPAKLEDSAVYLCASSFLQGSYEQYFGPGTRLTVT.

This chain joins TRBV19 and TRBJ2-5, with D tentatively TRBD1 (6 bases). This CDR3 contains 15 residues. Deletions cut 4 bases from V and 3 bases from J, with 15 bases between. Looked up from germline, CDR1 is LNHDA and CDR2 is SQIVND (reference sequence). The CDR3 bases are TGTGCCAGTAGTACGGGACACCACGGGAAAGAGACCCAGTACTTC. Protein sequence: CASSTGHHGKETQYF.

The chain employs TRBV6-1 and TRBJ1-2; no reliable D call. The CDR3 extends over 12 amino acids. V lost 6 bases to trimming and J lost 0 bases, with 5 bases between them. The germline V gene encodes CDR1 MNHNS and CDR2 SASEGT. This CDR3 reads CASRLTNYGYTF. The CDR3 DNA sequence: TGTGCCAGCAGACTCACTAACTATGGCTACACCTTC.

The CDR3 nucleotides read TGTGCCAGCAGCTTAGCGGGGAGCAATCAGCCCCAGCATTTT. It yields the protein CASSLAGSNQPQHF. The chain uses TRBV7-9 and TRBJ1-5, with no clear D. The germline V and J ends were trimmed by 0 bases and 1 base, with 4 bases remaining between them. The V gene's germline CDR1 is SEHNR and CDR2 FQNEAQ (reference sequence). The CDR3 extends over 14 amino acids.

In this sample, this clone turned up a few times. The chain carries TRBV7-2 and TRBJ2-2; 7 bases match TRBD1. With 3 bases clipped from V and 0 bases from J, the junction kept 4 bases outside the gene matches. The CDR3 loop spans 16 amino acids. The germline CDR1 and CDR2 sequences are SGHTA and FQGNSA. CDR3: CASSFHRGANTGELFF. CDR3 nucleotides: TGTGCCAGCAGCTTCCACAGGGGCGCGAACACCGGGGAGCTGTTTTTT.

This chain connects TRBV15 to TRBJ1-1; the D is unclear. CDR1 and CDR2 (germline): LNHNV, YYDKDF (reference sequence). Trimming took off 0 bases at V and 0 bases at J, with 5 bases between the two ends. This CDR3 has 14 amino acids. The DNA of the CDR3 is TGTGCCACCAGCAGAGATGAGATGAACACTGAAGCTTTCTTT. Its protein product is CATSRDEMNTEAFF.

The chain joins TRBV2 to TRBJ1-4; perhaps TRBD1 as D (5 bases). Trimming cost V 6 bases and J 8 bases, with 10 bases left between them. Germline loops: CDR1 SNHLY, CDR2 FYNNEI. This CDR3 is built from 12 residues. The DNA of the CDR3 is TGTGCCAGCAGCGCAGGGCGCGAAAAACTGTTTTTT. Protein: CASSAGREKLFF.

The chain carries TRBV6-1 and TRBJ1-6, with D possibly being TRBD1 (5 bases). The CDR3 extends over 20 amino acids. The V and J ends lost 4 bases and 9 bases respectively, with 31 bases between them. Germline V CDR1 and CDR2: MNHNS, SASEGT. CDR3 in amino acids: CASSVTSLQGFRPLGSPLHF. As DNA, the CDR3 is TGTGCCAGCAGTGTAACTTCTCTTCAGGGTTTCAGGCCCCTTGGTTCACCCCTCCACTTT.

The chain couples TRBV5-1 to TRBJ1-1; TRBD1 agrees at 9 bases. The CDR3 has 16 residues. The J segment lost 0 bases and the V segment lost 3 bases, leaving 6 bases of the junction unmatched. Germline CDR1 SGHRS, CDR2 YFSETQ. For the CDR3, the DNA is TGCGCCAGCAGCTCGAGGGGGGACAGGGTGAACACTGAAGCTTTCTTT. Protein: CASSSRGDRVNTEAFF.

V is TRBV7-3 and J is TRBJ2-3; 8 bases are shared with TRBD2. The germline CDR1 and CDR2 sequences are SGHTA and FQGTGA. The junction had 6 bases not matched to a gene; V was cut back by 3 bases and J by 1 base. CDR3 length: 16 amino acids. CDR3 loop: CASSFLGAGGTDTQYF. The CDR3 DNA sequence: TGTGCCAGCAGCTTTTTGGGAGCGGGAGGCACAGATACGCAGTATTTT.

This chain joins TRBV27 and TRBJ2-1; TRBD2 aligns across 12 bases. The CDR3 sequence is 15 residues long. V dropped 5 bases and J dropped 8; count of bases not matched to a gene: 7. Germline V gene data show CDR1 as MNHEY and CDR2 as SMNVEV (reference sequence). The CDR3 region has the DNA TGTGCCAGCAGTCCTCTAGCGGGAGGGTTAGATGAGCAGTTCTTC. Translation gives CASSPLAGGLDEQFF.

The chain has TRBV5-4 and TRBJ2-7; D uncertain. Germline lookup yields CDR1 SGHNT and CDR2 YYREEE (reference sequence). This CDR3 region has 15 residues. V was trimmed by 4 bases and J by 3 bases, leaving 17 bases between them. CDR3 DNA sequence: TGTGCCAGCAGCCAAGATGCGCAGAATTACTACGAGCAGTACTTC. This gives the protein CASSQDAQNYYEQYF.

V is TRBV6-5 and J is TRBJ1-2; 8 bases are shared with TRBD1. J was trimmed by 7 bases and V by 4 bases; bases with no gene match: 14. This CDR3 contains 16 residues. CDR1 and CDR2 (germline): MNHEY, SVGAGI. Here the CDR3 reads CASSSNDGQGLAGYTF. The CDR3 nucleotides are TGTGCCAGCAGTTCAAATGATGGACAGGGTCTAGCTGGCTACACCTTC.

The rearrangement uses TRBV11-2 and TRBJ1-1; tentative D call: TRBD1 (6 bases). V dropped 0 bases and J dropped 0 bases, with 8 bases sitting between them. The length of the CDR3 is 15 residues. Per germline, CDR1 SGHAT and CDR2 FQNNGV. In DNA form, the CDR3 reads TGTGCCAGCAGCTTAGAGAGGGGGATGAACACTGAAGCTTTCTTT. This codes for CASSLERGMNTEAFF.

The chain joins TRBV29-1 to TRBJ1-3; weak D call: TRBD1 (6 bases). This CDR3 is 14 amino acids long. The V and J ends lost 3 bases and 2 bases respectively, with 11 bases between them. Germline V gives CDR1 SQVTM, CDR2 ANQGSEA. The CDR3 loop reads CSVEDRTPGNTIYF. CDR3 DNA sequence: TGCAGCGTTGAGGACAGAACTCCTGGAAACACCATATATTTT.

This clone was seen a handful of times. The chain carries TRBV28 and TRBJ1-3; TRBD1 might be the D (5 bases). V was trimmed by 10 bases and J by 4 bases, leaving 14 bases between them. Germline lookup yields CDR1 MDHEN and CDR2 SYDVKM. This CDR3 region has 13 residues. The CDR3 is CATTGGVGNTIYF. DNA for the CDR3: TGTGCCACCACCGGGGGTGTCGGAAACACCATATATTTT. The full variable domain, rest sourced from reference TRBV28 and TRBJ1-3, is DVKVTQSSRYLVKRTGEKVFLECVQDMDHENMFWYRQDPGLGLRLIYFSYDVKMKEKGDIPEGYSVSREKKERFSLILESASTNQTSMYLCATTGGVGNTIYFGEGSWLTVV.

The rearrangement joins TRBV18 to TRBJ2-3; no definite D call. V was shortened by 3 bases and J by 0 bases, with 13 bases between the two germline ends. The CDR3 totals 16 residues. Germline V lookup: CDR1 KGHSH, CDR2 LQKENI. CDR3 amino acids: CASSPQSQVSTDTQYF. In DNA, the CDR3 is TGTGCCAGCTCACCTCAAAGTCAAGTTAGCACAGATACGCAGTATTTT.

The gene calls are TRBV5-6 and TRBJ1-2, with 10 bases fitting TRBD1. The CDR3 runs to 16 residues. Germline V gives CDR1 SGHDT, CDR2 YYEEEE. Losses at the gene ends were 2 bases for V and 7 bases for J; bases not matched to a gene: 11. The CDR3 here is CASSFETTGGAVGYTF. The CDR3 DNA sequence: TGTGCCAGCAGCTTTGAAACGACAGGGGGCGCGGTTGGCTACACCTTC.

V gene TRBV6-5 combines with J gene TRBJ2-7; 7 bases are a match to TRBD1. The ends lost 4 bases at V and 2 bases at J; junction bases unmatched: 2. The V gene's germline CDR1 is MNHEY and CDR2 SVGAGI. The CDR3 extends over 13 amino acids. The CDR3 region is CASSSQGAYEQYF. For the CDR3, the DNA is TGTGCCAGCAGTTCTCAGGGGGCCTACGAGCAGTACTTC.

The chain carries TRBV18 and TRBJ2-7; 8 bases line up with TRBD1. Germline CDR1 and CDR2: KGHSH and LQKENI. Unmatched junction bases numbered 6, after V lost 4 bases and J lost 4 bases. The CDR3 loop spans 14 amino acids. This CDR3 is CASSLQGADYEQYF. The CDR3 DNA reads as TGTGCCAGCTCACTTCAGGGGGCAGATTACGAGCAGTACTTC.

This clone was seen only once. The CDR3 here is CASSEKDTLYYEQYF. For the CDR3, the DNA is TGTGCCAGCAGTGAAAAGGACACCCTGTACTACGAGCAGTACTTC. This rearrangement joins TRBV6-1 to TRBJ2-7; D might be TRBD1 (5 bases). This CDR3 is 15 amino acids long. With 2 bases removed from V and 3 bases from J, the gap between germline ends came to 14 bases. The V gene's germline CDR1 is MNHNS and CDR2 SASEGT.

The V and J genes are TRBV10-3 and TRBJ2-7; D tentatively reads TRBD1 or TRBD2 (5 bases each). Germline CDR1 is ENHRY and CDR2 is SYGVKD. The CDR3 runs 11 residues. Trimming removed 10 bases at V and 5 bases at J, with 12 bases between. CDR3: CATERGNEQYF. DNA for the CDR3: TGTGCCACTGAGAGGGGTAACGAGCAGTACTTC.

The V call is TRBV2, the J call TRBJ2-2; possible D gene TRBD2, 5 bases. Germline CDR1 reads SNHLY; CDR2 reads FYNNEI. V was shortened by 3 bases and J by 4 bases, with 12 bases between the two germline ends. The CDR3 is made up of 15 amino acids. The CDR3 DNA reads TGTGCCAGCAGTGACTACGGGATCGGCACCGGGGAGCTGTTTTTT. Translated: CASSDYGIGTGELFF. The full variable domain, rest sourced from reference TRBV2 and TRBJ2-2, is EPEVTQTPSHQVTQMGQEVILRCVPISNHLYFYWYRQILGQKVEFLVSFYNNEISEKSEIFDDQFSVERPDGSNFTLKIRSTKLEDSAMYFCASSDYGIGTGELFFGEGSRLTVL.

This sequence joins TRBV9 and TRBJ1-3, with D perhaps TRBD1 (6 bases). The V gene lost 3 bases and the J gene lost 4 bases, with 14 bases spanning the gap. Germline lookup yields CDR1 SGDLS and CDR2 YYNGEE. This CDR3 region has 15 residues. CDR3 region: CASSAISGEGNTIYF. Written as DNA, the CDR3 is TGTGCCAGCAGCGCGATATCAGGGGAAGGAAACACCATATATTTT. Looking up the rest from reference TRBV9 and TRBJ1-3 gives the full variable domain: DSGVTQTPKHLITATGQRVTLRCSPRSGDLSVYWYQQSLDQGLQFLIQYYNGEERAKGNILERFSAQQFPDLHSELNLSSLELGDSALYFCASSAISGEGNTIYFGEGSWLTVV.

This chain connects TRBV30 to TRBJ2-5, with unresolved D. The CDR3 consists of 11 residues. V shed 0 bases and J shed 5 bases, with 4 bases lying between them. CDR1 is GTSNPN, CDR2 SVGIG, per germline (reference sequence). The CDR3 loop is CAWSVTETQYF. CDR3 coding DNA: TGTGCCTGGAGTGTAACTGAGACCCAGTACTTC. Combining the CDR3 with reference TRBV30 and TRBJ2-5 gives the whole variable domain SQTIHQWPATLVQPVGSPLSLECTVEGTSNPNLYWYRQAAGRGLQLLFYSVGIGQISSEVPQNLSASRPQDRQFILSSKKLLLSDSGFYLCAWSVTETQYFGPGTRLLVL.

The rearrangement links TRBV19 to TRBJ1-5, with a weak D call TRBD1 (5 bases). This CDR3 has 12 residues. Germline CDR1 and CDR2: LNHDA and SQIVND (reference sequence). Between the trimmed V and J ends, which lost 9 bases and 3 bases, there was a span of 9 bases. CDR3 loop: CASRGINQPQHF. In nucleotides, the CDR3 is TGTGCCAGCCGGGGGATCAATCAGCCCCAGCATTTT.